This T cell receptor (beta chain) was profiled in a study of blood T cells in healthy people across ages (dated by TCRdb to between 2014 and 2017). For the study in its entirety: Template switching captured roughly one uniquely barcoded TCR beta cDNA molecule per two T cells in model experiments. Donors were grouped into four age groups: young (average approximately 15 years), middle-aged (under 40), aged (roughly 67) and long-lived (less than 85). Donors of different ages were randomly distributed across sequencing lanes to avoid experimental bias. Using deep sequencing normalized with unique cDNA molecular identifiers, the study measured how TCR beta repertoire diversity changes with age. Two additional independent replicas of 1 million unique cDNA reads from the same blood draw were analyzed for two donors (one aged 18 to 30 and one aged 80 or older). Study-level results and caveats: The long-lived group showed more naive CD4+ T cells, fewer expanded clones and increased TCR diversity than the aged group, suggesting age selection. Donor CMV infection status was unknown, potentially confounding age-related changes in expanded clonotypes. There was a strong correlation between observed TCR beta diversity and the percentage of naive T cells measured by flow cytometry. Observed TCR beta diversity per million T cells fell roughly linearly with age, and a significant reduction was already apparent by age roughly 41. Estimates of total diversity based on one million sequenced T cells were considered lower bounds and underestimates. Bulk unsorted PBMC profiling prevented conclusive comparison of naive and antigen-experienced compartments.

The roughly 39 donors, aged roughly 6 to 95 years, were systemically healthy Caucasian individuals from Russia. Each donor gave about 9.2 milliliters of peripheral blood, drawn into EDTA-treated Vacutainer tubes. Ficoll-Paque density-gradient centrifugation was used to isolate PBMCs, with at least 6 million per sample. Trizol reagent was used to extract total RNA from the PBMCs, yielding at least 6 micrograms per sample. For every donor, flow cytometry on a PBMC aliquot measured the percentage of naive CD45RAhigh/CD27high T cells. The table lists this clonotype with a few counts. There is no known antigen for this receptor. No qualities accompany the bases; no much larger clone lies one base away. The library was made by 5' RACE. The sequencer listed for this sample is Illumina HiSeq 2500. A second PCR of roughly 6 to 12 cycles was performed with a sample-barcoded 5' primer and a J-beta primer mix. A template-switch 5' adaptor carrying 12 random nucleotides introduced a unique molecular identifier onto each TCR beta cDNA molecule. Each sample yielded at least 2.5 million CDR3-containing paired-end reads. The Mint cDNA synthesis kit, primed by a TRBC-specific oligonucleotide, was used to synthesize first-strand cDNA from all RNA. Following uracil-DNA glycosylase treatment, all cDNA underwent a first 18-cycle PCR with the universal primers M1SS and BC2_uni_R. Per the source publication's procedure: Each sample was normalized by randomly selecting 1 million high-quality reads, each carrying a distinct molecular identifier. Reads sharing molecular identifiers were discarded rather than binned into consensus sequences. MiTCR, run with a Q25 quality threshold and the strictest error-elimination algorithm, handled CDR3 identification, clonotype clustering and error correction. A nonparametric unseen species model with Euler transformation was used to estimate lower-bound total TCR beta diversity. Using fastp trimming at Q25 and MiXCR clonotype assembly, TCRdb reanalyzed the public sequencing data and kept in-frame beta chains. Rows with one shared CDR3 protein collapse into an entry with the most common genes and DNA. These V and J calls derive from TCRdb rather than the authors' analysis. This sample has 1.5 million to 1.9 million distinct CDR3 sequences in its table, and approximately 43% of those were observed once. Clones ranked in the top ten supply over 3.5% of the sample.

CDR1 and CDR2, looked up from the germline V gene (reference sequence), are DFQATT and SNEGSKA. V is cut back by 1 base and J by 3 bases, with 10 bases in the junction unmatched. The CDR3 runs 16 amino acids, cysteine and phenylalanine included. Here the CDR3 DNA is all that survives: 48 bases in frame from base 1. The rearranged chain carries TRBV20-1 and TRBJ2-7; 9 of the junction bases match TRBD1. This receptor was taken from a woman under 30 in good health. The sample was blood. The nucleotide sequence is TGCAGTGCTAGAGCCCCCGTGTCGACAGGGGGCTACGAGCAGTACTTC. It encodes CSARAPVSTGGYEQYF.